A selection of T cell receptor beta chains follows, all from one sample in a study of T cell responses to AZD1222 COVID-19 vaccine. Some clones are missing from TCRdb's copy, which holds only in-frame ones; the method was immunoSEQ multiplex PCR. The table lists around 130,000 clones, roughly 86% of them singletons, with around 10% in the top ten. Sequencing was performed on peripheral blood, taken on day 0 of AZD1222 vaccination. The source is an adult in good health. CDR3s include the opening cysteine and the closing phenylalanine or tryptophan. The D gene is left open where the match is weak. Some rows have no size entry. The others give once, few or many, or a class for an expanded clone.

cdr3_aa: CASSAEGGANTEAFF; cdr3_nt: TGTGCCAGCAGCGCCGAGGGGGGTGCGAACACTGAAGCTTTCTTT; d_call: .; v_call: TRBV9; j_call: TRBJ1-1; clone_size: .
cdr3_aa: CASSSGLGDGYTF; cdr3_nt: TGCGCCAGCAGCTCGGGTCTGGGAGATGGCTACACCTTC; d_call: .; v_call: TRBV5-1; j_call: TRBJ1-2; clone_size: .
cdr3_aa: CATSEHTWTGELFF; cdr3_nt: TGTGCCACCAGTGAACATACTTGGACCGGGGAGCTGTTTTTT; d_call: .; v_call: TRBV24-1; j_call: TRBJ2-2; clone_size: once
cdr3_aa: CATSDSGMDADTQYF; cdr3_nt: TGTGCCACCAGTGATTCTGGTATGGACGCAGATACGCAGTATTTT; d_call: .; v_call: TRBV24-1; j_call: TRBJ2-3; clone_size: .
cdr3_aa: CASSLGTGISPLHF; cdr3_nt: TGCGCCAGCAGCCTCGGGACAGGGATCTCACCCCTCCACTTT; d_call: TRBD1; v_call: TRBV5-1; j_call: TRBJ1-6; clone_size: .
cdr3_aa: CAWSLGARGYTF; cdr3_nt: TGTGCCTGGAGTTTGGGGGCGCGAGGCTACACCTTC; d_call: .; v_call: TRBV30; j_call: TRBJ1-2; clone_size: .
cdr3_aa: CASSLAPRKETQYF; cdr3_nt: TGTGCCAGCAGCTTAGCGCCGAGGAAAGAGACCCAGTACTTC; d_call: .; v_call: TRBV7-8; j_call: TRBJ2-5; clone_size: .
cdr3_aa: CASSSRTAGVEKLFF; cdr3_nt: TGTGCCAGCAGTTCCCGGACCGCAGGAGTTGAAAAACTGTTTTTT; d_call: .; v_call: TRBV28; j_call: TRBJ1-4; clone_size: .
cdr3_aa: CATSDQPDRGETQYF; cdr3_nt: TGTGCCACCAGTGATCAGCCCGACAGGGGAGAGACCCAGTACTTC; d_call: TRBD1; v_call: TRBV24-1; j_call: TRBJ2-5; clone_size: .
cdr3_aa: CASSLPVGGSGTGELFF; cdr3_nt: TGCGCCAGCAGCTTGCCTGTGGGGGGCTCCGGAACCGGGGAGCTGTTTTTT; d_call: .; v_call: TRBV5-1; j_call: TRBJ2-2; clone_size: .
cdr3_aa: CASSLQAGGADTQYF; cdr3_nt: TGTGCCAGTAGTCTCCAGGCGGGGGGGGCAGATACGCAGTATTTT; d_call: TRBD2; v_call: TRBV19; j_call: TRBJ2-3; clone_size: .
cdr3_aa: CASSLQLATNEKLFF; cdr3_nt: TGTGCCAGCAGCTTGCAATTGGCAACTAATGAAAAACTGTTTTTT; d_call: .; v_call: TRBV7-6; j_call: TRBJ1-4; clone_size: .
cdr3_aa: CASRLAGIGYEQYF; cdr3_nt: TGTGCCAGCAGGTTGGCCGGGATAGGATACGAGCAGTACTTC; d_call: .; v_call: TRBV28; j_call: TRBJ2-7; clone_size: medium-sized
cdr3_aa: CASSQGGNTGELFF; cdr3_nt: TGTGCCAGCAGCCAAGGAGGGAACACCGGGGAGCTGTTTTTT; d_call: .; v_call: TRBV3-1/TRBV3-2; j_call: TRBJ2-2; clone_size: .
cdr3_aa: CASSLVSNYGYTF; cdr3_nt: TGTGCCAGCAGCTTAGTTTCTAACTATGGCTACACCTTC; d_call: .; v_call: TRBV13; j_call: TRBJ1-2; clone_size: once
cdr3_aa: CASSQVGQGQQYF; cdr3_nt: TGTGCCAGCAGCCAAGTTGGACAGGGGCAGCAGTACTTC; d_call: TRBD1; v_call: TRBV14; j_call: TRBJ2-7; clone_size: .
cdr3_aa: CASPRRGPSEQYF; cdr3_nt: TGTGCCAGCCCTAGAAGGGGGCCTTCCGAGCAGTACTTC; d_call: TRBD1; v_call: TRBV27; j_call: TRBJ2-7; clone_size: .
cdr3_aa: CASSSSLMRRKNSPLHF; cdr3_nt: TGTGCCAGCAGCTCATCTCTCATGAGGAGGAAAAATTCACCCCTCCACTTT; d_call: .; v_call: TRBV28; j_call: TRBJ1-6; clone_size: .
cdr3_aa: CASSFSSGESGGELFF; cdr3_nt: TGTGCCAGCAGCTTCTCCTCGGGGGAGAGCGGCGGGGAGCTGTTTTTT; d_call: .; v_call: TRBV9; j_call: TRBJ2-2; clone_size: once
cdr3_aa: CASSDGGANTGELFF; cdr3_nt: TGTGCCAGCAGTGATGGGGGTGCAAACACCGGGGAGCTGTTTTTT; d_call: .; v_call: TRBV6-1; j_call: TRBJ2-2; clone_size: once
cdr3_aa: CASSLAGAAPPYEQYF; cdr3_nt: TGTGCCAGCAGCTTAGCAGGGGCCGCGCCCCCCTACGAGCAGTACTTC; d_call: .; v_call: TRBV7-9; j_call: TRBJ2-7; clone_size: few
cdr3_aa: CASSPATGGIYEQYF; cdr3_nt: TGTGCCAGCTCACCGGCGACAGGGGGAATCTACGAGCAGTACTTC; d_call: TRBD1; v_call: TRBV18; j_call: TRBJ2-7; clone_size: few
cdr3_aa: CASREGGGAYNEQFF; cdr3_nt: TGTGCCAGTAGGGAAGGAGGGGGCGCCTACAATGAGCAGTTCTTC; d_call: .; v_call: TRBV19; j_call: TRBJ2-1; clone_size: .
cdr3_aa: CASTPSGGELPGYTF; cdr3_nt: TGCGCCAGCACACCTTCAGGGGGCGAGCTTCCTGGCTACACCTTC; d_call: TRBD1; v_call: TRBV5-1; j_call: TRBJ1-2; clone_size: .